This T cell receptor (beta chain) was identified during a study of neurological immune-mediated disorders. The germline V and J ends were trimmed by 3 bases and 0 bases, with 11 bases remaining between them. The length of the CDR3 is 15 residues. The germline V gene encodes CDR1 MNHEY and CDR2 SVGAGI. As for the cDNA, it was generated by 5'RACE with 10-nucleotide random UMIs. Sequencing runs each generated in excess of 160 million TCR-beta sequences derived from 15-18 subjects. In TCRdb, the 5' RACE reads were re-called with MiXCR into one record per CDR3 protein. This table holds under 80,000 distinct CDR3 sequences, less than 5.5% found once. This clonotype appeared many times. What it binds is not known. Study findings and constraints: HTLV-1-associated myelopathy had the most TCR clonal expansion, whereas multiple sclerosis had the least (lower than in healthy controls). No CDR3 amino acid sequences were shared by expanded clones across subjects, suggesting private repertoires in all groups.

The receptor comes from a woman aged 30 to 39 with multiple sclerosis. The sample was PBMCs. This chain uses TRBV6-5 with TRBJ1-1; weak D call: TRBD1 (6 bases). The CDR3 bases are TGTGCCAGCAGTTATACAGGGTCCCTGAACACTGAAGCTTTCTTT. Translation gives CASSYTGSLNTEAFF.